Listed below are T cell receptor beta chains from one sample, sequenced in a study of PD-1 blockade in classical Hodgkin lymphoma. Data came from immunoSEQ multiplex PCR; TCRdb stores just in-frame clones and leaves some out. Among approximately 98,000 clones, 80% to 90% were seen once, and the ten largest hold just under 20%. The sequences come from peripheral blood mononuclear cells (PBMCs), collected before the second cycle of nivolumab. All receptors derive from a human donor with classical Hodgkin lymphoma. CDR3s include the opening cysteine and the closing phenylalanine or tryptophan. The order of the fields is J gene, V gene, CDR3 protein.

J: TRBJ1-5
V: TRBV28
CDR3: CASRAIGRGNQPQHF

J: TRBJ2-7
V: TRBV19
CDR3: CASSTVSGVGYEQYF

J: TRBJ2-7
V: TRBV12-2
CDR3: CASRLGGPPFVQINEQYF

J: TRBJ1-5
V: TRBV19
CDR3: CASSIDGVSSLRNQPQHF

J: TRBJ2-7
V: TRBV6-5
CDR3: CASSYVGSRAYEQYF

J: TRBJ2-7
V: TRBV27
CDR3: CASSSRLASTSSYEQYF

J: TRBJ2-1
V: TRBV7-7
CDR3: CASSQTRITEQFF

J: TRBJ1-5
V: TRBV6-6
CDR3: CASSYSREGDQPQHF

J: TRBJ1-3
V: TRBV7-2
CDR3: CASSPSLGASSGNTIYF

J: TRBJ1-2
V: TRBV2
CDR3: CASSGQGDYGYTF

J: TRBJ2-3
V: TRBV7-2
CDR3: CASSLNTQYF

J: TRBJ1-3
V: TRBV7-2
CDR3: CASSLRANSGNTIYF

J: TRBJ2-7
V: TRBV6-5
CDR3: CASSYWGTTSYEQYF

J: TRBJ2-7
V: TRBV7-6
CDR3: CASSLAAGQAYEQYF

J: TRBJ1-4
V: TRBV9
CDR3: CASKGAGGGTNEKLFF

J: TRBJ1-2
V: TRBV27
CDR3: CASSLGLNYGYTF

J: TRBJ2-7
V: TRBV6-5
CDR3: CASSFTYEQYF

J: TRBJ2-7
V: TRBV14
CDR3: CASSQDPRVAGDRSVCF

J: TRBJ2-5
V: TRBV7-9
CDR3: CASSLVAGAVETQYF

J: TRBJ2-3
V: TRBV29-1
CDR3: CSVGGQGMAQGTQYF

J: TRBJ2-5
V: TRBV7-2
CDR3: CASSLAAVQETQYF

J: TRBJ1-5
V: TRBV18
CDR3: CASSPGFYSNQPQHF

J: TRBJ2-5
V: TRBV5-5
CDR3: CASSLGLSERTQYF

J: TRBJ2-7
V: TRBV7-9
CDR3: CASSMGQGRNYEQYF

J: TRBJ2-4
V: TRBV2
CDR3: CASKDAGVAKNIQYF

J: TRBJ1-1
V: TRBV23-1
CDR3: CASSQGGPVMNTEAFF

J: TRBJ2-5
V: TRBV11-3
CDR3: CASSLGSRQETQYF

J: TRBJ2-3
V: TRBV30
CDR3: CAWSVRGATADTQYF

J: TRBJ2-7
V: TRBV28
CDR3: CASQGSYEQYF

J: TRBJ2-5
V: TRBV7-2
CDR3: CASSLGQGETQYF

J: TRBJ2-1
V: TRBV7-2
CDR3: CASEWGTGNPYNEQFF

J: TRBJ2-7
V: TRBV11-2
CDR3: CASSKGQGRYEQYF

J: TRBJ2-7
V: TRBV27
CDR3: CASRTSGSHEQYF

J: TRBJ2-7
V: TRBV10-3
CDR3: CAIGLAGGNEQYF

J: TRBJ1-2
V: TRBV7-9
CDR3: CASSLRDRGANYGYTF

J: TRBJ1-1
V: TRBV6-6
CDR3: CASTPVRGENTEAFF

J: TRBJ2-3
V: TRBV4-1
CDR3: CASSPLHLGERGTDTQYF